The next 31 T cell receptor beta chains were all read from a single sample in a study of blood T cell repertoires in COVID-19. Data came from immunoSEQ multiplex PCR; TCRdb stores just in-frame clones and leaves some out. This sample carries 30,000 to 40,000 clones, 79% of them seen once, and the ten largest clones take approximately 20%. The sequencing sample was made of peripheral blood. These receptor sequences come from a man between 70 and 80 years old with acute or convalescent COVID-19.

This clone came up a few times. V is TRBV5-1 and J is TRBJ2-7; D is ambiguous. The CDR3 is 13 amino acids. V lost 2 bases and J lost 5, with 11 bases in between. Germline CDR1 reads SGHRS; CDR2 reads YFSETQ. The chain's CDR3 is CASSLLVGDEQYF. For the CDR3, the DNA is TGCGCCAGCAGCTTACTGGTGGGCGACGAGCAGTACTTC.

V is TRBV18 and J is TRBJ2-5; 9 positions agree with TRBD2. CDR1 is KGHSH and CDR2 is LQKENI in the germline V gene. The CDR3 is made up of 15 amino acids. Losses at the gene ends were 0 bases for V and 7 bases for J; bases not matched to a gene: 6. The CDR3 DNA sequence: TGTGCCAGCTCACCACCGACTAGCGGTCCATGGACCCAGTACTTC. It yields the protein CASSPPTSGPWTQYF.

The chain uses TRBV29-1 and TRBJ2-3; D is ambiguous. Trimming removed 7 bases from V and 5 bases from J, with 16 bases in between. CDR3 size: 13 residues. CDR1 is SQVTM, CDR2 ANQGSEA, per germline. CDR3 sequence reads: CSASSSRGDTQYF. Here the CDR3 DNA reads TGCAGCGCCTCCTCTAGTCGAGGAGATACGCAGTATTTT.

The chain carries TRBV11-2 and TRBJ1-1; D not resolved. Germline loops: CDR1 SGHAT, CDR2 FQNNGV. Trimming took 3 bases from V and 0 from J, leaving 8 bases between them. The CDR3 has 14 amino acids. The CDR3 reads CASSFTTVNTEAFF. The CDR3 bases are TGTGCCAGCAGCTTCACCACGGTGAACACTGAAGCTTTCTTT.

DNA of the CDR3: TGTGCCAGCAGCTTGTGGGGAGGAGGCACTGAAGCTTTCTTT. Protein: CASSLWGGGTEAFF. The rearrangement uses TRBV5-4 and TRBJ1-1; D is unclear. This CDR3 has 14 amino acids. CDR1 and CDR2 (germline): SGHNT, YYREEE (reference sequence). V lost 1 base, J lost 4 bases, and 11 bases lay in between.

V usage is TRBV2 and J usage is TRBJ1-2; 8 positions match TRBD1. Looked up from germline, CDR1 is SNHLY and CDR2 is FYNNEI. This CDR3 is 12 amino acids long. The CDR3 sequence: CAGQGLNYGYTF. In DNA, the CDR3 is TGTGCAGGACAGGGCCTGAACTATGGCTACACCTTC.

The rearrangement joins TRBV4-3 to TRBJ2-3, with TRBD2 matching over 7 bases. The CDR3 totals 17 residues. V shed 2 bases and J 1 base; nucleotides not matched to a gene: 9. Germline lookup yields CDR1 LGHNA and CDR2 YSLEER. The CDR3 DNA sequence: TGCGCCAGCAGCCAACCCCCTCGGGGAGGGGGCACAGATACGCAGTATTTT. This translates into CASSQPPRGGGTDTQYF.

The chain couples TRBV6-5 to TRBJ2-6, with 7 bases fitting TRBD2. Germline V gene sequence: CDR1 MNHEY, CDR2 SVGAGI. CDR3 length equals 15 residues. After removal of 11 bases from V and 2 bases from J, the junction contained 9 bases not matched to a gene. The CDR3 reads CAGREIPPGANVLTF. CDR3 sequence (DNA): TGTGCCGGGCGGGAGATTCCCCCTGGGGCCAACGTCCTGACTTTC.

The CDR3 sequence is CASRTGHYGYTF. The DNA of the CDR3 is TGTGCCAGCAGGACAGGGCACTATGGCTACACCTTC. The V gene is TRBV28, the J gene TRBJ1-2, with 7 bases matching TRBD1. The V and J ends lost 6 bases and 3 bases, in that order; junction bases with no gene match: 1. The CDR3 totals 12 residues. From germline, CDR1 is MDHEN and CDR2 SYDVKM.

The chain couples TRBV20-1 to TRBJ1-4, with a tentative D call TRBD1 (5 bases). V lost 7 bases and J 8 bases, leaving 11 bases between the germline ends. The CDR3 is 11 amino acids. CDR1 and CDR2 from the germline V gene are DFQATT and SNEGSKA (reference sequence). CDR3 residues: CSVGTREKLFF. CDR3 in DNA: TGCAGTGTCGGGACTCGAGAAAAACTGTTTTTT.

The chain employs TRBV10-3 and TRBJ2-7, with D tentatively TRBD2 (6 bases). There are 14 residues in the CDR3. Germline CDR1 ENHRY, CDR2 SYGVKD. The V and J ends lost 11 bases and 0 bases respectively, with 17 bases between them. The CDR3 region is CAASPRGSSYEQYF. CDR3 nucleotide sequence: TGTGCCGCTTCCCCGCGGGGTAGCTCCTACGAGCAGTACTTC.

This clone was recorded a few times. This rearrangement joins TRBV5-4 to TRBJ1-6; TRBD1 might be the D (5 bases). Germline V gene data show CDR1 as SGHNT and CDR2 as YYREEE (reference sequence). This CDR3 is built from 13 residues. Trimming removed 3 bases from V and 11 bases from J, with 12 bases in between. The CDR3 DNA reads as TGTGCCAGCAGCTACACACAGGAAACACCCCTCCACTTT. This codes for CASSYTQETPLHF.

The chain combines TRBV7-2 with TRBJ2-3; 12 bases line up with TRBD1. The V and J ends lost 5 bases and 5 bases, in that order; junction bases with no gene match: 11. From germline, CDR1 is SGHTA and CDR2 FQGNSA. This CDR3 has 17 amino acids. The CDR3 region is CASSPPPGQGAGDTQYF. The CDR3 coding sequence is TGTGCCAGCAGCCCTCCCCCGGGACAGGGGGCAGGAGATACGCAGTATTTT.

This clone is a singleton in its sample. This chain joins TRBV6-4 and TRBJ2-1; 7 nucleotides line up with TRBD2. Germline loops: CDR1 MRHNA, CDR2 SNTAGT. The trim removed 2 bases at V and 8 bases at J, leaving 9 bases unmatched. The CDR3 consists of 15 residues. CDR3 coding DNA: TGTGCCAGCAGTGACGAAGCGGGAAGGGGCGATGAGCAGTTCTTC. It specifies CASSDEAGRGDEQFF.

The rearrangement joins TRBV6-2 or TRBV6-3 to TRBJ1-4; 7 bases line up with TRBD1. Germline values: CDR1 MNHEY, CDR2 SVGEGT. The CDR3 extends over 16 amino acids. V was clipped by 2 bases and J by 4 bases; unmatched bases: 7. Here the CDR3 DNA reads TGTGCCAGCAGTTACCCACCGGGACAGCATAATGAAAAACTGTTTTTT. This translates into CASSYPPGQHNEKLFF.

The rearrangement uses TRBV7-9 and TRBJ2-3, with D hard to call. CDR1 and CDR2 (germline): SEHNR, FQNEAQ (reference sequence). V lost 2 bases, J lost 6 bases, and 9 bases lay in between. This CDR3 region has 13 residues. The DNA of the CDR3 is TGTGCCAGCAGCTTATCCGGAGAGGATACGCAGTATTTT. Translated, it gives CASSLSGEDTQYF.

The chain combines TRBV6-5 with TRBJ2-1; 9 positions agree with TRBD2. Germline V gene data show CDR1 as MNHEY and CDR2 as SVGAGI. CDR3 length equals 15 residues. J gave up 8 bases and V 5 bases, and 10 bases lay outside the gene matches. CDR3 amino acids: CASSSRSSGRDEQFF. CDR3 DNA: TGTGCCAGCAGTAGCCGGAGTAGCGGGAGAGATGAGCAGTTCTTC.

The chain carries TRBV5-4 and TRBJ2-1; 9 nucleotides agree with TRBD2. This CDR3 region has 17 residues. With V trimmed by 3 bases and J by 0 bases, 7 bases remained unmatched. The germline gives CDR1 SGHNT, CDR2 YYREEE (reference sequence). CDR3 DNA sequence: TGTGCCAGCAGCTCGGGGGCGACTAGCGGCTCCTACAATGAGCAGTTCTTC. Translating gives CASSSGATSGSYNEQFF.

The chain is built from TRBV14 and TRBJ1-1; TRBD1 agrees at 7 bases. The CDR3 totals 13 residues. Germline V gene sequence: CDR1 SGHDN, CDR2 FVKESK. The J segment lost 2 bases and the V segment lost 5 bases, leaving 2 bases of the junction unmatched. CDR3 nucleotides: TGTGCCAGCAGCTGGGACAGAAACACTGAAGCTTTCTTT. Its translation is CASSWDRNTEAFF.

This sequence joins TRBV6-6 and TRBJ2-2, with no clear D. The germline V and J ends were trimmed by 7 bases and 4 bases, with 10 bases remaining between them. Germline CDR1 is MNHNY and CDR2 is SVGAGI (reference sequence). The CDR3 extends over 13 amino acids. As DNA, the CDR3 is TGTGCCAGCACCCCTATCTTCACCGGGGAGCTGTTTTTT. Translated, it gives CASTPIFTGELFF.

The chain employs TRBV5-1 and TRBJ1-2; 7 bases match TRBD1. The CDR3 is made up of 14 amino acids. CDR1 SGHRS and CDR2 YFSETQ come from the germline V gene. V lost 0 bases, J lost 5 bases, and 4 bases stayed unmatched. The DNA of the CDR3 is TGCGCCAGCAGCTTGGAAGGGGGCAATTATGGCTACACCTTC. Protein: CASSLEGGNYGYTF.

This CDR3 is CASSLRTGLWFF. CDR3 DNA sequence: TGTGCCAGCAGTTTACGGACAGGGCTGTGGTTCTTC. V usage is TRBV28 and J usage is TRBJ2-1, with 8 bases fitting TRBD1. The CDR3 runs 12 residues. V was clipped by 2 bases and J by 15 bases; unmatched bases: 6. The germline CDR1 and CDR2 sequences are MDHEN and SYDVKM.

The chain has TRBV18 and TRBJ1-1, with 7 nucleotides matching TRBD1. This CDR3 has 16 amino acids. V shed 4 bases and J 3 bases; nucleotides not matched to a gene: 11. The V gene's germline CDR1 is KGHSH and CDR2 LQKENI. CDR3 sequence reads: CASSRNSGGRDTEAFF. The CDR3 DNA is TGTGCCAGCTCACGGAATTCAGGGGGAAGGGACACTGAAGCTTTCTTT.

In this sample, this clone is large. The rearrangement joins TRBV15 to TRBJ2-5, with TRBD2 matching 7 bases. The CDR3 loop spans 13 amino acids. J was trimmed by 4 bases and V by 4 bases; bases with no gene match: 3. The germline V gene encodes CDR1 LNHNV and CDR2 YYDKDF (reference sequence). CDR3 region: CATSNIAGETQYF. The DNA of the CDR3 is TGTGCCACCAGCAACATAGCGGGAGAGACCCAGTACTTC.

The V call is TRBV19, the J call TRBJ1-4; 9 bases map to TRBD1. The CDR3 contains 13 residues. The junction had 10 bases not matched to a gene; V was cut back by 9 bases and J by 11 bases. CDR1 and CDR2 from the germline V gene are LNHDA and SQIVND (reference sequence). CDR3 in DNA: TGTGCCAGCCGTCCCGGACAGGGGACGAAACTGTTTTTT. It translates to CASRPGQGTKLFF. Drawing the rest from reference TRBV19 and TRBJ1-4, the complete variable domain is DGGITQSPKYLFRKEGQNVTLSCEQNLNHDAMYWYRQDPGQGLRLIYYSQIVNDFQKGDIAEGYSVSREKKESFPLTVTSAQKNPTAFYLCASRPGQGTKLFFGSGTQLSVL.

The V and J genes are TRBV12-3 or TRBV12-4 and TRBJ2-1; TRBD2 matches at 13 bases. The CDR3 has 13 amino acids. Unmatched junction bases numbered 8, after V lost 5 bases and J lost 16 bases. CDR3 coding DNA: TGTGCCAGCAGTCCCGGACTAGCGGGAGCCAATTTCTTC. The encoded protein is CASSPGLAGANFF.

V and J are TRBV6-4 and TRBJ2-3, with D maybe TRBD2 (7 bases). The CDR3 has 13 amino acids. Germline values: CDR1 MRHNA, CDR2 SNTAGT. V was trimmed by 4 bases and J by 9 bases, leaving 14 bases between them. This CDR3 reads CASSGEQGGTQYF. The CDR3 DNA follows: TGTGCCAGCAGTGGCGAACAGGGAGGGACGCAGTATTTT.

The rearrangement joins TRBV5-1 to TRBJ1-1; D gene ambiguous. Germline loops: CDR1 SGHRS, CDR2 YFSETQ. V lost 4 bases and J 4 bases, leaving 14 bases between the germline ends. The CDR3 contains 14 residues. The CDR3 here is CASSRGVHGTEAFF. In DNA form, the CDR3 reads TGCGCCAGCAGCCGGGGTGTTCATGGCACTGAAGCTTTCTTT.

CDR3 sequence (DNA): TGTGCCAGCTTTACTCCTAATTCCTACGAGCAGTACTTC. This translates into CASFTPNSYEQYF. The chain couples TRBV6-5 to TRBJ2-7; D is uncertain. The length of the CDR3 is 13 residues. V was trimmed by 8 bases and J by 1 base, leaving 12 bases between them. The germline gives CDR1 MNHEY, CDR2 SVGAGI.

V gene TRBV4-1 combines with J gene TRBJ1-1, with 7 nucleotides matching TRBD1. V shed 5 bases, J shed 6 bases, and the junction held 12 bases outside the gene matches. Germline CDR1 reads MGHRA; CDR2 reads YSYEKL. The CDR3 totals 15 residues. CDR3 nucleotides: TGCGCCAGCAGCTTCCGTGGAGGGGGCATGGCTGAAGCTTTCTTT. It is translated as CASSFRGGGMAEAFF.

This clone was counted a few times. V gene TRBV28 combines with J gene TRBJ1-5, with D uncertain. CDR1 and CDR2 from the germline V gene are MDHEN and SYDVKM. V lost 6 bases and J 2 bases, leaving 11 bases between the germline ends. There are 14 residues in the CDR3. CDR3 nucleotides: TGTGCCAGCAGAGGCCCCGAGGGCAATCAGCCCCAGCATTTT. It encodes CASRGPEGNQPQHF.